This T cell receptor (beta chain) derives from a study of control samples from healthy donors and cancer patients. CDR1 is SNHLY and CDR2 is FYNNEI in the germline V gene. CDR3 size: 16 residues. Deletions cut 8 bases from V and 3 bases from J, with 23 bases between. TCRdb's table, derived via immunoSEQ multiplex PCR, lists solely in-frame clones and lacks some. The table lists 95,000 to 150,000 clones, approximately 92% of them singletons. This TCR derives from a man at least 80 years old with head and neck cancer. The sample consisted of PBMCs. The chain carries TRBV2 and TRBJ2-7; D might be TRBD1 (6 bases). The CDR3 here is CASGGSTGFNFYEQYF. In nucleotides, the CDR3 is TGTGCCAGCGGCGGGTCGACAGGTTTTAACTTCTACGAGCAGTACTTC.